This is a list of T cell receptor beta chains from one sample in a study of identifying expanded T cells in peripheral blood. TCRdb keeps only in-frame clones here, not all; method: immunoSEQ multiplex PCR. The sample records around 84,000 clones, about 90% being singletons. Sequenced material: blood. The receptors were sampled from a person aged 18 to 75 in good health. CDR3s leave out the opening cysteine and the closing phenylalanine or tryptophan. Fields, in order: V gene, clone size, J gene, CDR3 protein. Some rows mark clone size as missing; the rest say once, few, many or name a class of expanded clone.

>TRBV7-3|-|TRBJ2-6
ASSPRGGANVLT
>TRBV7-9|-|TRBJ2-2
ASSRLSGGSGDAGELF
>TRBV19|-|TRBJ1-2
ASGGGPGGYT
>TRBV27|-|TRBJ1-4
ASSIHRGVTNEKLF
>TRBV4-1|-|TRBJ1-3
ASSQYREISGNTIY
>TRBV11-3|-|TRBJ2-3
ASSLVEEGQY
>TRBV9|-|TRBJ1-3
ASSEDIPDTIY
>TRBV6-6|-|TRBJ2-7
ASSYGGQADEQY
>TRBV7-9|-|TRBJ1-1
ASSSTVNTEAF
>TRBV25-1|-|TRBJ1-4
ASSDANEKLF
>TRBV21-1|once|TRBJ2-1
ASSARTSGRANEQF
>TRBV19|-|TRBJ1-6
ASSDRLPNSPLH
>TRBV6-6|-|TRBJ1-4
ASSQGQVGDEKLF
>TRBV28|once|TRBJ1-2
ASSPDMGYGYT
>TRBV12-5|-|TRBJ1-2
ASGEDHEGYT
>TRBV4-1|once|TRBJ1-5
ASSQDGQGNQPQH
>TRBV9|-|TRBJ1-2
ASSVEMGPYGYT
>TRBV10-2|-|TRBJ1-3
ASRQGPSGNTIY
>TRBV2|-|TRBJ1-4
ASSEMWATSTNEKLF
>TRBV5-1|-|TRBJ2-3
ASRPKPQTGGSPDTQY
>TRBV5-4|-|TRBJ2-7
ASSLEAGALDEQY
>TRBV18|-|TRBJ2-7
ASSPGTGYYEQY
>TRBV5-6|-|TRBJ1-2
ASSFMSGQGYYGYT
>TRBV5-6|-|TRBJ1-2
ASSWGYGYT
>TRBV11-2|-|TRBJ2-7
ASSLAPSTSYEQY
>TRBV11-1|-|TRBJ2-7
ASTWGLAGVTAEQY